These 30 T cell receptor beta chains were sequenced from one sample in a study of beta chain features in type 1 diabetes. cDNA synthesis used the whole RNA isolate, giving expressed TCRB sequences. TCRdb keeps only in-frame clones here, not all; method: immunoSEQ multiplex PCR. Seen here are just over 600,000 clones, around 16% observed once, and the top ten hold approximately 0.093%. Sequenced: naive CD4+ T cells from blood. These receptors were taken from a man aged 18 to 35 in good health.

This clone was counted a few times. The rearrangement links TRBV5-1 to TRBJ1-2; 8 bases are a match to TRBD1. The germline CDR1 and CDR2 sequences are SGHRS and YFSETQ. V lost 4 bases to trimming and J lost 6 bases; unmatched junction nucleotides: 5. The CDR3 is made up of 13 amino acids. CDR3: CASSPDRAHGYTF. In nucleotides, the CDR3 is TGCGCCAGCAGCCCGGACAGGGCCCATGGCTACACCTTC.

In DNA, the CDR3 is TGCGCCAGCAGCTTGCCAACAGGGTATGCCTATGGCTACACCTTC. Its protein product is CASSLPTGYAYGYTF. V is TRBV5-1 and J is TRBJ1-2, with TRBD1 as a possible D gene (6 bases). With 1 base removed from V and 4 bases from J, the gap between germline ends came to 14 bases. From germline, CDR1 is SGHRS and CDR2 YFSETQ. This CDR3 has 15 amino acids.

This clone was detected only a few times. V is TRBV19 and J is TRBJ2-7; no firm D call. Germline assignment: CDR1 LNHDA and CDR2 SQIVND (reference sequence). The CDR3 runs 15 residues. Trimming removed 4 bases at V and 0 bases at J, with 13 bases between. DNA of the CDR3: TGTGCCAGTAGTACAGTCACCCAGAGCTCCTACGAGCAGTACTTC. It codes for CASSTVTQSSYEQYF.

This clone was seen a few times. Other DNA sequences in this sample translate to the same CDR3. The chain employs TRBV7-9 and TRBJ2-6, with D uncertain. The CDR3 runs to 13 residues. Trimming took off 4 bases at V and 1 base at J, with 2 bases between the two ends. Per germline, CDR1 SEHNR and CDR2 FQNEAQ (reference sequence). CDR3 nucleotides: TGTGCCAGCAGCTATTCTGGGGCCAACGTCCTGACTTTC. Encoded protein: CASSYSGANVLTF.

This chain joins TRBV5-1 and TRBJ1-2; TRBD1 might be the D (5 bases). Trimming removed 1 base from V and 2 bases from J, with 9 bases in between. CDR3 length: 14 amino acids. Germline V lookup: CDR1 SGHRS, CDR2 YFSETQ. CDR3: CASSLLAGNYGYTF. The CDR3, as DNA: TGCGCCAGCAGCTTGCTCGCAGGGAACTATGGCTACACCTTC.

This clone was picked up a small number of times. The V and J genes are TRBV29-1 and TRBJ2-5; D is perhaps TRBD1 (6 bases). This CDR3 has 13 amino acids. With 6 bases removed from V and 7 bases from J, the gap between germline ends came to 18 bases. From germline, CDR1 is SQVTM and CDR2 ANQGSEA. CDR3 sequence: CSVDRSGARTQYF. CDR3 coding DNA: TGCAGCGTCGACCGGTCAGGGGCGAGGACCCAGTACTTC.

CDR3 residues: CASREAGTKKETQYF. The CDR3 DNA reads as TGTGCCAGCAGGGAAGCCGGGACGAAAAAAGAGACCCAGTACTTC. This rearrangement joins TRBV5-6 to TRBJ2-5; D may correspond to TRBD1 or TRBD2 (5 bases each). Looked up from germline, CDR1 is SGHDT and CDR2 is YYEEEE. The CDR3 is made up of 15 amino acids. Trimming took off 5 bases at V and 3 bases at J, with 17 bases between the two ends.

This clone was seen a handful of times. The chain is built from TRBV29-1 and TRBJ2-7; D might be TRBD1 (6 bases). The CDR3 length is 13 residues. The V end was cut by 4 bases, the J end by 2 bases, with 12 bases between. Germline V lookup: CDR1 SQVTM, CDR2 ANQGSEA. The CDR3 DNA reads TGCAGCGTTGGCGGCAGGGGCCCCTACGAGCAGTACTTC. This sequence encodes CSVGGRGPYEQYF.

V gene TRBV5-4 combines with J gene TRBJ2-1; 7 bases map to TRBD1. The germline CDR1 and CDR2 sequences are SGHNT and YYREEE (reference sequence). This CDR3 has 14 residues. With V trimmed by 5 bases and J by 7 bases, 9 bases remained unmatched. The CDR3 sequence is CASRDPTGRNEQFF. CDR3 DNA: TGTGCCAGCAGGGATCCGACAGGGCGGAATGAGCAGTTCTTC.

This clone appeared a few times. This rearrangement joins TRBV5-1 to TRBJ1-1, with 9 bases identical to TRBD1. CDR3 size: 16 residues. Looked up from germline, CDR1 is SGHRS and CDR2 is YFSETQ. After removal of 0 bases from V and 0 bases from J, the junction contained 3 bases not matched to a gene. Here the CDR3 reads CASSLAGTGMNTEAFF. The CDR3 DNA is TGCGCCAGCAGCTTGGCCGGGACAGGGATGAACACTGAAGCTTTCTTT.

This clone was observed a single time. At one of its ends the junction is not consistent with the germline gene, which may arise from a read error. The CDR3 DNA follows: TGCGCCAGCAGCCAAGAGGCCAGGGAAAATGAAAAACTGTTTTTT. Protein sequence: CASSQEARENEKLFF. The chain links TRBV11-1 to TRBJ1-4; a possible D gene is TRBD1 (5 bases). The CDR3 is made up of 15 amino acids. Germline loops: CDR1 SGHAT, CDR2 FQDESV (reference sequence).

This clone appeared a few times. The chain employs TRBV19 and TRBJ2-5; 7 bases are a match to TRBD2. Losses at the gene ends were 2 bases for V and 5 bases for J; bases not matched to a gene: 2. Germline V gene sequence: CDR1 LNHDA, CDR2 SQIVND (reference sequence). The CDR3 sequence is 13 residues long. CDR3 sequence: CASSIRRGETQYF. The CDR3 DNA sequence: TGTGCCAGTAGTATACGGCGGGGGGAGACCCAGTACTTC.

This clone was counted between two and nine times. V is TRBV7-9 and J is TRBJ1-2; maybe TRBD1 (6 bases). CDR3 size: 13 residues. V lost 5 bases, J lost 7 bases, and 14 bases lay in between. The germline gives CDR1 SEHNR, CDR2 FQNEAQ (reference sequence). CDR3 in DNA: TGTGCCAGCAGCCCCGCCCGGGGGGCTGGCTACACCTTC. Translation: CASSPARGAGYTF. Filled out from reference TRBV7-9 and TRBJ1-2, the complete variable domain reads DTGVSQNPRHKITKRGQNVTFRCDPISEHNRLYWYRQTLGQGPEFLTYFQNEAQLEKSRLLSDRFSAERPKGSFSTLEIQRTEQGDSAMYLCASSPARGAGYTFGSGTRLTVV.

This clone occurred a few times. This chain connects TRBV7-2 to TRBJ2-5; tentatively, D is TRBD1 (6 bases). The ends were cut back, 6 bases at V and 2 bases at J, with 19 bases in the middle. This CDR3 has 16 residues. Germline V CDR1 and CDR2: SGHTA, FQGNSA. The CDR3 protein is CASRAWGRQGQETQYF. The CDR3 region has the DNA TGTGCCAGCAGGGCCTGGGGGCGGCAGGGGCAAGAGACCCAGTACTTC. Full variable domain (rest looked up from reference TRBV7-2 and TRBJ2-5): GAGVSQSPSNKVTEKGKDVELRCDPISGHTALYWYRQSLGQGLEFLIYFQGNSAPDKSGLPSDRFSAERTGGSVSTLTIQRTQQEDSAVYLCASRAWGRQGQETQYFGPGTRLLVL.

This sequence joins TRBV27 and TRBJ2-7, with D perhaps matching TRBD2 (6 bases). V lost 3 bases to trimming and J lost 0 bases, with 12 bases between them. This CDR3 region has 15 residues. Germline V lookup: CDR1 MNHEY, CDR2 SMNVEV (reference sequence). The CDR3 spells CASSFGGLHSYEQYF. The CDR3 DNA sequence: TGTGCCAGCAGTTTTGGAGGGCTTCACTCCTACGAGCAGTACTTC.

This clone was counted a few times. The chain joins TRBV7-9 to TRBJ1-4; possible D gene TRBD1, 6 bases. This CDR3 region has 16 residues. Trimming took 5 bases from V and 7 from J, leaving 20 bases between them. CDR1 is SEHNR, CDR2 FQNEAQ, per germline (reference sequence). In nucleotides, the CDR3 is TGTGCCAGCAGCCAGAGGGGGGTCTTCCTTGGTGAAAAACTGTTTTTT. Translation gives CASSQRGVFLGEKLFF.

The DNA of the CDR3 is TGTGCCAGTAGTATGTGGAGGGCCACTGGCGGGAAGTTGTACGAGCAGTACTTC. Its translation: CASSMWRATGGKLYEQYF. The rearrangement links TRBV19 to TRBJ2-7; maybe TRBD2 (6 bases). The germline V gene has CDR1 LNHDA and CDR2 SQIVND (reference sequence). The CDR3 contains 18 residues. The V and J ends lost 3 bases and 4 bases respectively, with 25 bases between them. The complete variable domain, with remaining parts taken from reference TRBV19 and TRBJ2-7, reads DGGITQSPKYLFRKEGQNVTLSCEQNLNHDAMYWYRQDPGQGLRLIYYSQIVNDFQKGDIAEGYSVSREKKESFPLTVTSAQKNPTAFYLCASSMWRATGGKLYEQYFGPGTRLTVT.

This clone was counted between two and nine times. This rearrangement joins TRBV28 to TRBJ2-1, with TRBD2 matching over 7 bases. The J segment lost 8 bases and the V segment lost 3 bases, leaving 10 bases of the junction unmatched. Germline V gene sequence: CDR1 MDHEN, CDR2 SYDVKM. The CDR3 is 15 amino acids. This CDR3 is CASSLAGVSNDEQFF. CDR3 coding DNA: TGTGCCAGCAGTTTGGCGGGGGTGTCTAACGATGAGCAGTTCTTC.

V is TRBV18 and J is TRBJ2-5, with TRBD1 as a possible D gene (5 bases). V lost 8 bases, J lost 2 bases, and 9 bases lay in between. The germline V gene has CDR1 KGHSH and CDR2 LQKENI. The CDR3 loop spans 12 amino acids. The CDR3 region has the DNA TGTGCCAGCCAAGACAGACAAGAGACCCAGTACTTC. This translates into CASQDRQETQYF.

This clone was detected only a few times. Other DNA sequences within the sample encode an identical CDR3. This chain connects TRBV7-3 to TRBJ2-2; D gene unclear. Trimming stripped 3 bases from V and 2 bases from J, with 4 bases between. Per germline, CDR1 SGHTA and CDR2 FQGTGA. This CDR3 comprises 13 residues. Here the CDR3 reads CASSLINTGELFF. In DNA form, the CDR3 reads TGTGCCAGCAGCTTGATTAACACCGGGGAGCTGTTTTTT.

The sample holds a few counts of this clone. This chain uses TRBV5-1 with TRBJ2-1; 7 positions match TRBD2. Unmatched junction bases numbered 10, after V lost 6 bases and J lost 7 bases. This CDR3 is built from 14 residues. Germline values: CDR1 SGHRS, CDR2 YFSETQ. CDR3 in amino acids: CASKGSGIRNEQFF. In DNA, the CDR3 is TGCGCCAGCAAGGGGAGCGGGATAAGGAATGAGCAGTTCTTC.

This rearrangement joins TRBV7-2 to TRBJ2-4; D perhaps matches TRBD1 (5 bases). Germline lookup yields CDR1 SGHTA and CDR2 FQGNSA. This CDR3 region has 15 residues. The V end lost 7 bases, the J end lost 6 bases, and 19 bases lay between the germline ends. CDR3 loop: CASTPAGQGGNIQYF. In DNA form, the CDR3 reads TGTGCCAGCACCCCGGCTGGTCAGGGTGGAAACATTCAGTACTTC.

The rearrangement joins TRBV2 to TRBJ1-5; perhaps TRBD1 as D (6 bases). Trimming took 5 bases from V and 6 from J, leaving 11 bases between them. The CDR3 covers 13 residues. Germline V gene lookup returns CDR1 SNHLY and CDR2 FYNNEI. The CDR3: CASSIQGSQPQHF. The CDR3 DNA follows: TGTGCCAGCAGTATACAGGGAAGTCAGCCCCAGCATTTT.

This clone was recorded a few times. The rearrangement uses TRBV14 and TRBJ2-6; D is ambiguous. Germline V gene data show CDR1 as SGHDN and CDR2 as FVKESK. V dropped 4 bases and J dropped 0 bases, with 16 bases sitting between them. The CDR3 extends over 18 amino acids. The CDR3: CASSPSWTIYSGANVLTF. The CDR3 region has the DNA TGTGCCAGCAGCCCGAGCTGGACGATATACTCTGGGGCCAACGTCCTGACTTTC.

This clone was recorded a few times. V usage is TRBV29-1 and J usage is TRBJ1-2, with a weak D call TRBD1 (6 bases). The V end lost 7 bases, the J end lost 4 bases, and 13 bases lay between the germline ends. From germline, CDR1 is SQVTM and CDR2 ANQGSEA. The CDR3 extends over 12 amino acids. CDR3 nucleotides: TGCAGCGGCTCAGGGGTCGGCTATGGCTACACCTTC. It yields the protein CSGSGVGYGYTF.

In regard to this clone: This sample includes further DNA sequences coding for the same CDR3. This rearrangement joins TRBV18 to TRBJ2-5; no firm D call. The V end lost 2 bases, the J end lost 2 bases, and 6 bases lay between the germline ends. The CDR3 is 13 amino acids. The germline gives CDR1 KGHSH, CDR2 LQKENI. CDR3 in amino acids: CASSPGIQETQYF. Written as DNA, the CDR3 is TGTGCCAGCTCACCAGGGATACAAGAGACCCAGTACTTC.

A few counts support this clone. The chain has TRBV6-5 and TRBJ1-6; 8 positions match TRBD1. Per the germline V gene, CDR1 is MNHEY and CDR2 is SVGAGI. V gave up 0 bases and J gave up 8 bases; unmatched junction bases: 3. CDR3 length: 15 amino acids. This CDR3 reads CASSYSYRGDSPLHF. CDR3 bases: TGTGCCAGCAGTTACTCGTACAGGGGGGATTCACCCCTCCACTTT.

The chain recombines TRBV19 with TRBJ2-3; D is perhaps TRBD1 (5 bases). The germline V gene has CDR1 LNHDA and CDR2 SQIVND (reference sequence). Trimming stripped 4 bases from V and 3 bases from J, with 8 bases between. The CDR3 sequence is 13 residues long. The CDR3 DNA follows: TGTGCCAGTAGTACTCCAGGGACAGATACGCAGTATTTT. This translates into CASSTPGTDTQYF.

Concerning this clone: Germline is not matched at one junction end, which may reflect a read error. V is TRBV7-7 and J is TRBJ1-1; 7 bases are shared with TRBD1. The CDR3 has 13 residues. Germline V gives CDR1 SSHAT, CDR2 FNYEAQ (reference sequence). CDR3 bases: TGTGCTAGCAGCTTAGGCAACAGGGGAGAAGCTTTCTTT. This sequence encodes CASSLGNRGEAFF.

This clone was seen a handful of times. The chain combines TRBV7-8 with TRBJ2-2; 9 nucleotides line up with TRBD1. V dropped 5 bases and J dropped 4; count of bases not matched to a gene: 8. Germline V lookup: CDR1 SGHVS, CDR2 FQNEAQ. This CDR3 contains 16 residues. Here the CDR3 reads CASSIRTGEATGELFF. Here the CDR3 DNA reads TGTGCCAGCAGCATAAGGACAGGGGAGGCCACCGGGGAGCTGTTTTTT.